This T cell receptor (beta chain) was captured in a study of T-cell memory formation after mild COVID-19. Study in general: Clusters of TCRs were largely donor specific.

Between the trimmed V and J ends, which lost 5 bases and 11 bases, there was a span of 13 bases. The CDR3 is made up of 12 amino acids. This clonotype occurred a few times. One entry per CDR3 protein results from TCRdb running MiXCR on the 5' RACE reads. The sample carries around 250,000 distinct CDR3 sequences, 8% to 10% recorded once. V is TRBV12-3 or TRBV12-4 and J is TRBJ1-5, with D unclear. Sequenced: PBMCs or a T cell subset sorted from them (not recorded which). The origin of this receptor is a man younger than 30 who had mild COVID-19 (a few samples of this study predate the infection). Cell type and time point are not known. CDR3 sequence reads: CASSLSELAQHF. The CDR3 nucleotides read TGTGCCAGCAGTCTCTCAGAGTTAGCCCAGCATTTT.